The sequence of this T cell receptor (beta chain) was determined in a study of cytomegalovirus exposure and HLA in healthy donors. Both 60 Vbeta primers and 13 Jbeta primers went into the PCR. Libraries were prepared by immunoSEQ multiplex PCR; TCRdb keeps only in-frame clonotypes and omits some of them. The table includes fewer than 250,000 clones, around four fifths detected once. A word on this clone: Its antigen is unknown.

General study results and limits: The listing of 150 to 200 TCR beta chains classed them as cytomegalovirus-associated.

This CDR3 comprises 17 residues. Germline V CDR1 and CDR2: MNHEY, SMNVEV (reference sequence). The ends were cut back, 2 bases at V and 2 bases at J, with 19 bases in the middle. This receptor was identified in a boy aged 2 to 9 in good health and CMV-seronegative. The chain links TRBV27 to TRBJ2-7; D is perhaps TRBD2 (7 bases). Sequencing was carried out using PBMCs. The CDR3: CASSLMGGGLEAYEQYF. The CDR3 DNA sequence: TGTGCCAGCAGTTTAATGGGAGGGGGACTCGAAGCCTACGAGCAGTACTTC.